These T cell receptor beta chains were read from a single sample in a study of blood T cell repertoires in COVID-19. Produced via immunoSEQ multiplex PCR; TCRdb's table is partial and in-frame only. The sample yields hundreds of thousands of clones, about 80% seen once. Sequenced: peripheral blood. These TCRs come from a woman older than 75 with acute or convalescent COVID-19. Both conserved end residues are part of each CDR3. D genes are given only for firm matches. The size of a clone is reported for some rows only, either as once, few or many, or as a class for expanded clones.

j_gene,v_gene,d_gene,abundance,CDR3nt,CDR3aa
TRBJ2-5,TRBV9,NA,NA,TGTGCCAGCAGCGTAGATCATCTGGACCCCTTGGGACACCCGGGCACGGAGACCCAGTACTTC,CASSVDHLDPLGHPGTETQYF
TRBJ1-3,TRBV11-2,NA,NA,TGTGCCAGCAGCCCTACGAGGTCTGGAAACACCATATATTTT,CASSPTRSGNTIYF
TRBJ2-2,TRBV19,TRBD1,NA,TGTGCCAGTAGTGCCCGCGCGACAGGGGTCGGCACCGGGGAGCTGTTTTTT,CASSARATGVGTGELFF
TRBJ1-2,TRBV7-2,TRBD1,NA,TGTGCCAGCAGCGGTTACAGGGGGCTCCTCTATGGCTACACCTTC,CASSGYRGLLYGYTF
TRBJ1-5,TRBV24-1,TRBD1,few,TGTGCCACCAGTGCGGGACAGGGGGTTCTTGGGAGCAATCAGCCCCAGCATTTT,CATSAGQGVLGSNQPQHF
TRBJ1-5,TRBV19,TRBD1,few,TGTGCCAGTAGGGGACAGTTCAATCAGCCCCAGCATTTT,CASRGQFNQPQHF
TRBJ2-6,TRBV21-1,NA,NA,TGTGCCAGCAGCAAAGGGATGGGCCGCCAACGCTCTGGGGCCAACGTCCTGACTTTC,CASSKGMGRQRSGANVLTF
TRBJ2-1,TRBV2,TRBD1,NA,TGTGCCAGCAGCGGACAGGGCTCTTACAATGAGCAGTTCTTC,CASSGQGSYNEQFF
TRBJ1-1,TRBV3-1/TRBV3-2,NA,few,TGTGCCAGCAGCCAAGAAGGGGCGGTTGAAGCTTTCTTT,CASSQEGAVEAFF
TRBJ2-2,TRBV9,NA,once,TGTGCCAGCAGCGTAGGACAGCGACTGAACACCGGGGAGCTGTTTTTT,CASSVGQRLNTGELFF
TRBJ2-7,TRBV29-1,NA,NA,TGCAGCGGTGCGGTCGGAATCCGCCGGGAGCAGTACTTC,CSGAVGIRREQYF
TRBJ1-1,TRBV2,NA,NA,TGTGCCAGCACCGATGCGGGCAGACCCCTTTTCTTT,CASTDAGRPLFF